The 9 T cell receptor beta chains listed next were all sequenced from one sample in a study of cytomegalovirus exposure and HLA in healthy donors. The PCR had 60 Vbeta and 13 Jbeta primers. Generated by immunoSEQ multiplex PCR, the TCRdb table keeps only in-frame clones and is missing some. The table lists hundreds of thousands of clones, about 90% of them singletons, with around 2.1% in the top ten. The sequenced sample was PBMCs. These receptors came from a woman in her late teens or twenties in good health and CMV-seronegative.

This clone appeared a few times. This chain uses TRBV7-6 with TRBJ2-1, with 14 bases matching TRBD2. Trimming removed 4 bases from V and 2 bases from J; junction bases left unmatched: 10. Germline V gene sequence: CDR1 SGHVS, CDR2 FNYEAQ. The CDR3 sequence is 19 residues long. The chain's CDR3 is CASSSDPGTSGGPYNEQFF. The DNA of the CDR3 is TGTGCCAGCAGCTCTGATCCCGGGACTAGCGGGGGACCCTACAATGAGCAGTTCTTC.

The chain joins TRBV19 to TRBJ2-3, with D possibly matching TRBD2 (6 bases). Per germline, CDR1 LNHDA and CDR2 SQIVND (reference sequence). With 5 bases removed from V and 0 bases from J, the gap between germline ends came to 9 bases. The CDR3 runs to 14 residues. For the CDR3, the DNA is TGTGCCAGTAGTTTAGCGGTTAGCACAGATACGCAGTATTTT. It yields the protein CASSLAVSTDTQYF.

J is TRBJ2-7 and V is TRBV2; 10 nucleotides match TRBD1. The V segment lost 4 bases and the J segment 1 base; nucleotides outside the gene matches: 4. The CDR3 is 15 amino acids. Germline V gene lookup returns CDR1 SNHLY and CDR2 FYNNEI. The CDR3, as DNA: TGTGCCAGCAGTGTCCGGGACAGGGGATCCTACGAGCAGTACTTC. As protein: CASSVRDRGSYEQYF.

The V gene is TRBV18, the J gene TRBJ2-3; TRBD2 is a possible D gene (6 bases). The CDR3 totals 17 residues. Germline V CDR1 and CDR2: KGHSH, LQKENI. Trimming removed 0 bases from V and 0 bases from J, with 13 bases in between. CDR3 bases: TGTGCCAGCTCACCACCGTCCCTAGCGTATAGCACAGATACGCAGTATTTT. It specifies CASSPPSLAYSTDTQYF. The variable domain in full, with the rest retrieved from reference TRBV18 and TRBJ2-3, is NAGVMQNPRHLVRRRGQEARLRCSPMKGHSHVYWYRQLPEEGLKFMVYLQKENIIDESGMPKERFSAEFPKEGPSILRIQQVVRGDSAAYFCASSPPSLAYSTDTQYFGPGTRLTVL.

V and J are TRBV5-1 and TRBJ2-7, with unresolved D. Looked up from germline, CDR1 is SGHRS and CDR2 is YFSETQ. The ends were cut back, 1 base at V and 2 bases at J, with 7 bases in the middle. CDR3 length equals 13 residues. CDR3 sequence (DNA): TGCGCCAGCAGCTTGAATTCCGCCTACGAGCAGTACTTC. It encodes CASSLNSAYEQYF.

The chain couples TRBV2 to TRBJ1-1, with D perhaps matching TRBD1 (6 bases). CDR3 length equals 13 residues. The ends were cut back, 8 bases at V and 7 bases at J, with 17 bases in the middle. Germline CDR1 SNHLY, CDR2 FYNNEI. CDR3 coding DNA: TGTGCCAGCTTCCGTCAGGGGTTTCTTGAAGCTTTCTTT. Amino acid sequence: CASFRQGFLEAFF.

The chain joins TRBV15 to TRBJ2-1; D not resolved. Between the trimmed V and J ends, which lost 6 bases and 6 bases, there was a span of 12 bases. CDR1 LNHNV and CDR2 YYDKDF come from the germline V gene (reference sequence). The CDR3 sequence is 13 residues long. CDR3 in amino acids: CATSLTVSNEQFF. CDR3 bases: TGTGCCACCAGTCTAACGGTGAGCAATGAGCAGTTCTTC. Filled out from reference TRBV15 and TRBJ2-1, the complete variable domain reads DAMVIQNPRYQVTQFGKPVTLSCSQTLNHNVMYWYQQKSSQAPKLLFHYYDKDFNNEADTPDNFQSRRPNTSFCFLDIRSPGLGDTAMYLCATSLTVSNEQFFGPGTRLTVL.

This sequence joins TRBV7-9 and TRBJ2-7; tentatively, D is TRBD2 (6 bases). Trimming removed 1 base from V and 4 bases from J, with 11 bases in between. The germline V gene encodes CDR1 SEHNR and CDR2 FQNEAQ (reference sequence). The CDR3 is 14 amino acids. The CDR3 loop is CASSLDGGWYEQYF. The CDR3 nucleotides read TGTGCCAGCAGCTTAGATGGAGGGTGGTACGAGCAGTACTTC. Looking up the rest from reference TRBV7-9 and TRBJ2-7 gives the full variable domain: DTGVSQNPRHKITKRGQNVTFRCDPISEHNRLYWYRQTLGQGPEFLTYFQNEAQLEKSRLLSDRFSAERPKGSFSTLEIQRTEQGDSAMYLCASSLDGGWYEQYFGPGTRLTVT.

This clone was detected a few times. V usage is TRBV6-5 and J usage is TRBJ1-6; 8 bases map to TRBD1. This CDR3 is built from 15 residues. In germline, CDR1 is MNHEY, CDR2 SVGAGI. The V gene end was trimmed by 0 bases and the J gene end by 12 bases; junction bases not matched to a gene: 7. The CDR3 is CASSYSGQGAEPLHF. The CDR3 DNA reads TGTGCCAGCAGTTACTCAGGCCAGGGGGCTGAACCCCTCCACTTT.